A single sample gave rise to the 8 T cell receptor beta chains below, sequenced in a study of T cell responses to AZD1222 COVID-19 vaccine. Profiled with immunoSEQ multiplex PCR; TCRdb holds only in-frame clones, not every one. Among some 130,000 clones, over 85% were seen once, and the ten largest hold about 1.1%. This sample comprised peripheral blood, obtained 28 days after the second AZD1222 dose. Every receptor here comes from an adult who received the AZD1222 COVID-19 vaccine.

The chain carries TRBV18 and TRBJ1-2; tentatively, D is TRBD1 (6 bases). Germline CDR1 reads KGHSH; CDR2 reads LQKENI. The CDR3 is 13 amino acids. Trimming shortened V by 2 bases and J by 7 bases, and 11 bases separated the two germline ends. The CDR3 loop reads CASSPEGDLGYTF. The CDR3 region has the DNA TGTGCCAGCTCACCAGAGGGGGATCTTGGCTACACCTTC.

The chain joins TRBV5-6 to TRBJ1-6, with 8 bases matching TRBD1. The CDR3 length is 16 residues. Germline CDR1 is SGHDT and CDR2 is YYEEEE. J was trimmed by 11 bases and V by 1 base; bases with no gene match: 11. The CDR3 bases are TGTGCCAGCAGCTTGATTTCGACAGGGGCGCTGGCACCCCTCCACTTT. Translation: CASSLISTGALAPLHF.

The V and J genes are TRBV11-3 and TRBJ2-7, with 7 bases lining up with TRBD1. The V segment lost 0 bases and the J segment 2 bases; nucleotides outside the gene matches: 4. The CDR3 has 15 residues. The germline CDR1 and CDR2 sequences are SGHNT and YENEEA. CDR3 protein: CASSLDGQDTYEQYF. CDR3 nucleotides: TGTGCCAGCAGCTTAGACGGACAGGACACCTACGAGCAGTACTTC.

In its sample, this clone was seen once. This CDR3 reads CASSLDQGSAYNSPLHF. As DNA, the CDR3 is TGTGCCAGCAGCTTAGATCAGGGCAGCGCCTATAATTCACCCCTCCACTTT. This chain uses TRBV5-4 with TRBJ1-6, with D maybe TRBD1 (5 bases). Germline values: CDR1 SGHNT, CDR2 YYREEE (reference sequence). CDR3 length equals 17 residues. Between the trimmed V and J ends, which lost 2 bases and 2 bases, there was a span of 14 bases.

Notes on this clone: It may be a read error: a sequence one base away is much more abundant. In DNA form, the CDR3 reads TGTGCCAGCAGCTCAGGACAGGGGGCTAATCAGCCCCAGCATTTT. Translated, it gives CASSSGQGANQPQHF. The genes are TRBV7-6 and TRBJ1-5, with TRBD1 matching over 11 bases. CDR1 is SGHVS and CDR2 is FNYEAQ in the germline V gene. The CDR3 consists of 15 residues. V was clipped by 4 bases and J by 4 bases; unmatched bases: 3.

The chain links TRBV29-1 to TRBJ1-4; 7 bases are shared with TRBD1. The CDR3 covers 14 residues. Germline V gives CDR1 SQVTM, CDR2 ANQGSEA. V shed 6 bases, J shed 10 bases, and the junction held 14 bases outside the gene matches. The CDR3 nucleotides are TGCAGCGTCTCCGGGACAAATAGACAGGGAAAACTGTTTTTT. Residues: CSVSGTNRQGKLFF.

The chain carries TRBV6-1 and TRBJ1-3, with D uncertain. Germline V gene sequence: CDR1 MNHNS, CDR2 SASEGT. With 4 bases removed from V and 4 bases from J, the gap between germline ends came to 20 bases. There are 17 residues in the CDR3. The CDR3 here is CASSVDQGLLFGNTIYF. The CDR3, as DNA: TGTGCCAGCAGTGTTGATCAAGGTCTCCTTTTCGGAAACACCATATATTTT.

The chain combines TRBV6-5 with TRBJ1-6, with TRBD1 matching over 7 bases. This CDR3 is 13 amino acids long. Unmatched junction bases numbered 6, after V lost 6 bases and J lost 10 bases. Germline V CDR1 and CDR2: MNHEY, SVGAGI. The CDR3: CASSLDRASPLHF. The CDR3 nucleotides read TGTGCCAGCAGCCTCGACAGGGCCTCACCCCTCCACTTT.